This entry describes one T cell receptor (beta chain). The identical CDR3 is also encoded by other nucleotide sequences in the sample. Using immunoSEQ multiplex PCR, the repertoire was profiled, and TCRdb retains in-frame clones only, with some absent. Of millions of clones detected, roughly 91% appear once; the ten largest clones hold 1.5% to 2%. Positively selected for CCR7, the CD45RO-negative cells used as naive CD8 cells excluded terminally differentiated effector memory CD45RA+ cells. These data come from a study of shared clonotypes between healthy human individuals. Overall study: Donors were two women and a few men aged 18 to 49.

The sample consisted of naive CD8+ T cells from PBMCs. The clonotype comes from a man in his late teens or twenties in good health. Some clones in this sample may be carry-over from other donors' samples.

CDR3 in amino acids: CASSLRDRGQPQHF. Here the CDR3 DNA reads TGTGCCAGCAGTTTACGGGACAGGGGTCAGCCCCAGCATTTT. This sequence joins TRBV27 and TRBJ1-5; the match to TRBD1 covers 10 bases. The germline CDR1 and CDR2 sequences are MNHEY and SMNVEV (reference sequence). V was pared by 2 bases and J by 6 bases, with 1 base of the junction left unmatched. This CDR3 has 14 amino acids.